The next 14 T cell receptor beta chains were all read from a single sample in a study of T cells in Graves' hyperthyroidism and ophthalmopathy. Amplified TCR beta CDR3 regions derived from RNA transcripts. The HTBI primer set was used in a first-round RT-PCR of the TCR CDR3. TCRdb reprocessed the multiplex PCR reads with MiXCR, giving one entry per CDR3 protein. Of about 200,000 distinct CDR3 sequences in the sample, about a sixth were seen once. The sequencing input was blood. Every receptor here comes from a man aged 50-59 years with Graves' hyperthyroidism.

This clonotype occurred many times. The V gene is TRBV2, the J gene TRBJ1-2, with D uncertain. V was shortened by 1 base and J by 8 bases, with 14 bases between the two germline ends. Germline-derived CDR1 and CDR2 are SNHLY and FYNNEI. There are 14 residues in the CDR3. The CDR3 loop reads CASSEVSESRGYTF. The DNA of the CDR3 is TGTGCCAGCAGTGAAGTTTCGGAAAGTCGGGGCTACACCTTC.

CDR3 sequence reads: CASSRIYKIAGASYEQYF. The CDR3 DNA reads as TGTGCCAGCTCCCGGATATACAAAATAGCGGGAGCTTCCTACGAGCAGTACTTC. This chain connects TRBV6-1 to TRBJ2-7; 9 bases match TRBD2. Germline trimming cut 8 bases from V and 1 base from J; bases unmatched to any gene: 18. There are 18 residues in the CDR3. CDR1 and CDR2 from the germline V gene are MNHNS and SASEGT.

This clonotype was seen a few times. The rearrangement links TRBV20-1 to TRBJ2-1; TRBD2 aligns across 11 bases. Trimming cost V 1 base and J 8 bases; bases outside gene matches: 13. The CDR3 contains 17 residues. CDR1 is DFQATT and CDR2 is SNEGSKA in the germline V gene (reference sequence). The CDR3 here is CSARAWPSGRQVDEQFF. The CDR3 DNA reads TGCAGTGCTAGAGCTTGGCCTAGCGGGAGGCAGGTCGATGAGCAGTTCTTC.

In this sample, this clonotype turned up many times. The V gene is TRBV5-1, the J gene TRBJ2-1; D gene unclear. Deletions cut 2 bases from V and 7 bases from J, with 7 bases between. The CDR3 contains 12 residues. Germline V CDR1 and CDR2: SGHRS, YFSETQ. The CDR3 loop is CASSFNRNEQFF. The CDR3 DNA reads TGCGCCAGCAGCTTTAATCGGAATGAGCAGTTCTTC. Complete variable domain (other parts from reference TRBV5-1 and TRBJ2-1): KAGVTQTPRYLIKTRGQQVTLSCSPISGHRSVSWYQQTPGQGLQFLFEYFSETQRNKGNFPGRFSGRQFSNSRSEMNVSTLELGDSALYLCASSFNRNEQFFGPGTRLTVL.

This clonotype was counted at least ten times. V gene TRBV6-1 combines with J gene TRBJ1-1, with D unclear. V lost 6 bases and J lost 2, with 4 bases in between. The CDR3 covers 11 residues. Germline CDR1 reads MNHNS; CDR2 reads SASEGT. CDR3 sequence (DNA): TGTGCCAGCAGAAAAAACACTGAAGCTTTCTTT. This sequence encodes CASRKNTEAFF.

This clonotype was seen many times. J is TRBJ1-1 and V is TRBV28; the D gene is possibly TRBD1 (6 bases). Germline V gene data show CDR1 as MDHEN and CDR2 as SYDVKM. Trimming removed 7 bases from V and 3 bases from J, with 18 bases in between. There are 15 residues in the CDR3. CDR3 in amino acids: CASTPLQGADTEAFF. The CDR3 DNA follows: TGTGCCAGCACCCCTCTACAGGGAGCCGACACTGAAGCTTTCTTT.

The chain joins TRBV20-1 to TRBJ2-7, with 9 positions matching TRBD2. V shed 5 bases and J 3 bases; nucleotides not matched to a gene: 2. The CDR3 runs 12 residues. The germline gives CDR1 DFQATT, CDR2 SNEGSKA (reference sequence). The CDR3 sequence: CSASTSGYEQYF. CDR3 DNA: TGCAGTGCTTCGACTAGCGGCTACGAGCAGTACTTC.

On this clonotype: The conserved phenylalanine or tryptophan normally closing the CDR3 is absent here, so this likely arose from a read error. The V call is TRBV5-1, the J call TRBJ1-1, with 8 bases fitting TRBD1. V lost 3 bases and J lost 5; bases outside the gene matches: 9. Germline CDR1 and CDR2: SGHRS and YFSETQ. The CDR3 covers 15 residues. CDR3 nucleotide sequence: TGCGCCAGCAGCTCCGGACAGGGATGGGGTACTGAAGCTTTCCTT. Protein sequence: CASSSGQGWGTEAFL.

This chain links TRBV9 with TRBJ2-7; D gene ambiguous. Germline V gene sequence: CDR1 SGDLS, CDR2 YYNGEE. This CDR3 spans 14 amino acids. V was trimmed by 3 bases and J by 2 bases, leaving 12 bases between them. CDR3 sequence (DNA): TGTGCCAGCAGCGCCGCCACCGGACCCTACGAGCAGTACTTC. Encoded protein: CASSAATGPYEQYF.

The genes are TRBV11-2 and TRBJ1-3; 9 nucleotides match TRBD1. Looked up from germline, CDR1 is SGHAT and CDR2 is FQNNGV. This CDR3 comprises 15 residues. After removal of 4 bases from V and 4 bases from J, the junction contained 5 bases not matched to a gene. DNA of the CDR3: TGTGCCAGCAGCTACAGGGGGCTGAGGGGAAACACCATATATTTT. Residues: CASSYRGLRGNTIYF.

With regard to this clonotype: A much bigger clone sits one base away, suggesting this may be a read error. The chain couples TRBV6-2 or TRBV6-3 to TRBJ2-5; either TRBD1 or TRBD2 may fit D (5 bases each). The CDR3 is 15 amino acids. V was cut by 7 bases and J by 5 bases, with 20 bases left in between. The germline gives CDR1 MNHEY, CDR2 SVGEGT. CDR3 residues: CASTFDQRGDETQYF. The CDR3 nucleotides read TGTGCCAGCACCTTCGACCAGAGAGGGGATGAGACCCAGTACTTC.

Comments on this clonotype: Being one base from a much bigger clone, this may be a read error. Because it lacks the conserved phenylalanine or tryptophan at the end, this CDR3 is likely a read error. This rearrangement joins TRBV10-3 to TRBJ1-1, with a possible D match to TRBD1 (6 bases). The V end was cut by 8 bases, the J end by 5 bases, with 15 bases between. Looked up from germline, CDR1 is ENHRY and CDR2 is SYGVKD. This CDR3 is built from 13 residues. The CDR3 reads CAIDDGTRTEAFL. The CDR3 nucleotides are TGTGCCATCGACGACGGGACAAGGACTGAAGCTTTCCTT.

This clonotype showed up many times. This rearrangement joins TRBV28 to TRBJ2-1; TRBD2 is a possible D gene (6 bases). CDR3 length equals 14 residues. The V and J ends lost 9 bases and 0 bases respectively, with 12 bases between them. CDR1 and CDR2 from the germline V gene are MDHEN and SYDVKM. The DNA of the CDR3 is TGTGCCAGTAGTCTAGCGATCTCCTACAATGAGCAGTTCTTC. Protein product: CASSLAISYNEQFF.

This rearrangement joins TRBV2 to TRBJ2-7, with 11 positions matching TRBD1. CDR1 is SNHLY and CDR2 is FYNNEI in the germline V gene. J lost 0 bases, V lost 5 bases, and 3 bases had no gene match. The CDR3 covers 15 residues. CDR3 nucleotide sequence: TGTGCCAGCAGTACGGGACAGGGGGGCTCCTACGAGCAGTACTTC. Translated, it gives CASSTGQGGSYEQYF.